The 5 T cell receptor beta chains given below trace back to one sample, sequenced in a study of shared T cell receptors in the human thymus. The method was immunoSEQ multiplex PCR; TCRdb's version includes in-frame clones alone and lacks a portion of them. The data show over 650,000 clones, with more than 70% seen just once and over 0.008% held by the top ten. This sample was shared with a second study, whose subject was human thymus T cells.

Sequencing was carried out using thymocytes. Receptors were obtained from a boy under two years old with a congenital heart defect.

This clone came up once. Written as DNA, the CDR3 is TGTGCCAGCAGTGAACCAATGACTAGCGGGGGGGCTTACGAGCAGTACTTC. Translating it yields CASSEPMTSGGAYEQYF. The chain uses TRBV25-1 and TRBJ2-5; TRBD2 matches 14 bases. The J call is in doubt because the DNA end fits TRBJ2-7 better. The germline gives CDR1 MGHDK, CDR2 SYGVNS. This CDR3 has 17 residues.

This chain joins TRBV19 and TRBJ1-1; D ambiguous. This CDR3 contains 11 residues. Between the trimmed V and J ends, which lost 5 bases and 9 bases, there was a span of 10 bases. The germline V gene encodes CDR1 LNHDA and CDR2 SQIVND (reference sequence). The CDR3, as DNA: TGTGCCAGTAGTCCCGGGTTGAAAGCTTTCTTT. Its translation: CASSPGLKAFF.

The chain is built from TRBV28 and TRBJ1-5, with D unresolved. V was shortened by 4 bases and J by 0 bases, with 10 bases between the two germline ends. CDR1 is MDHEN, CDR2 SYDVKM, per germline. The length of the CDR3 is 15 residues. In nucleotides, the CDR3 is TGTGCCAGCAGTTCGGGGAACTATAGCAATCAGCCCCAGCATTTT. Translated, it gives CASSSGNYSNQPQHF.

This rearrangement joins TRBV19 to TRBJ1-6; TRBD1 aligns across 9 bases. Germline CDR1 reads LNHDA; CDR2 reads SQIVND (reference sequence). The V gene end was trimmed by 6 bases and the J gene end by 10 bases; junction bases not matched to a gene: 19. The CDR3 contains 18 residues. CDR3 nucleotide sequence: TGTGCCAGTAGCATCAAGGGGGGGACAGGGAAGGCTAACTCACCCCTCCACTTT. Its protein is CASSIKGGTGKANSPLHF.

The chain is built from TRBV29-1 and TRBJ1-5; 8 nucleotides agree with TRBD1. With 6 bases clipped from V and 7 bases from J, the junction kept 8 bases outside the gene matches. This CDR3 is built from 13 residues. Germline V CDR1 and CDR2: SQVTM, ANQGSEA. In nucleotides, the CDR3 is TGCAGCGTGCAGGGGGCTGAGAAACAGCCCCAGCATTTT. Protein product: CSVQGAEKQPQHF.